The rows below give T cell receptor beta chains drawn from one sample of a study of T cells in Graves' hyperthyroidism and ophthalmopathy. TCRdb redid the calling of the multiplex PCR reads with MiXCR, one entry per CDR3 protein. The sample records about 510,000 distinct CDR3 sequences, 14% being singletons. Sequenced material: blood. The source of these receptors is a woman aged 40 to 50 with Graves' hyperthyroidism. Both conserved end residues are part of each CDR3. Fields, in order: D gene, V gene, J gene, clone size, CDR3 protein, CDR3 DNA. D genes are given only for firm matches. The size field is filled for only some rows; it gives once, few, many or a size class.

TRBD2,TRBV7-2,TRBJ2-2,NA,CASNSGRANTGELFF,TGTGCCAGCAACTCCGGGAGGGCCAACACCGGGGAGCTGTTTTTT
TRBD1,TRBV3-1,TRBJ2-5,NA,CASGGQGAQETQYF,TGTGCCAGCGGGGGACAGGGGGCCCAAGAGACCCAGTACTTC
TRBD1,TRBV5-1,TRBJ1-3,many,CASSTGTADSGNTIYF,TGCGCCAGCAGCACAGGGACAGCGGATTCTGGAAACACCATATATTTT
NA,TRBV3-1,TRBJ1-6,many,CASSQEGKALHF,TGTGCCAGCAGCCAAGAAGGGAAAGCCCTCCACTTT
NA,TRBV3-1,TRBJ1-3,few,CASSQDFSSGNTIYF,TGTGCCAGCAGCCAAGATTTCAGCTCTGGAAACACCATATATTTT
NA,TRBV18,TRBJ1-4,many,CASSPPGFGEKLFF,TGTGCCAGCTCACCACCGGGGTTTGGTGAAAAACTGTTTTTT
TRBD2,TRBV3-1,TRBJ2-7,many,CASSQDTGLAGVEQYF,TGTGCCAGCAGCCAAGATACAGGACTAGCGGGGGTTGAGCAGTACTTC
NA,TRBV25-1,TRBJ1-3,NA,CASSILVSSGNTIYF,TGTGCCAGCAGCATCCTAGTCAGCTCTGGAAACACCATATATTTT
NA,TRBV7-9,TRBJ2-3,many,CASSLGLSQGTDTQYF,TGTGCCAGCAGCCTCGGACTCAGCCAGGGCACAGATACGCAGTATTTT
NA,TRBV12-3/TRBV12-4,TRBJ1-5,many,CASSLMIRTGFWNQPQHF,TGTGCCAGCAGTTTAATGATCCGCACAGGGTTTTGGAATCAGCCCCAGCATTTT
NA,TRBV5-4,TRBJ2-5,many,CASSIRSGETQYF,TGTGCCAGCAGCATCAGAAGTGGCGAGACCCAGTACTTC
NA,TRBV27,TRBJ1-5,few,CASSLGWGSDQPQHF,TGTGCCAGCAGTTTAGGTTGGGGGTCCGATCAGCCCCAGCATTTT
NA,TRBV6-2/TRBV6-3,TRBJ1-1,many,CASSPRTGLINTEAFF,TGTGCCAGCAGTCCCCGGACGGGGCTGATCAACACTGAAGCTTTCTTT
TRBD2,TRBV24-1,TRBJ2-7,NA,CATSDQREGPNEQYF,TGTGCCACCAGTGACCAGCGGGAGGGCCCCAACGAGCAGTACTTC
NA,TRBV2,TRBJ2-1,many,CASSEVYEQFF,TGTGCCAGCAGTGAAGTCTATGAGCAGTTCTTC
NA,TRBV5-1,TRBJ1-5,NA,CASSLGRFDQPQHF,TGCGCCAGCAGCTTGGGCAGGTTCGATCAGCCCCAGCATTTT
TRBD1,TRBV29-1,TRBJ1-2,NA,CSVVLDRGDYGYTF,TGCAGCGTTGTCTTGGACAGGGGGGACTATGGCTACACCTTC
NA,TRBV27,TRBJ2-7,many,CASSLSGRDGSYEQYF,TGTGCCAGCAGTTTATCTGGGCGGGATGGATCCTACGAGCAGTACTTC
NA,TRBV9,TRBJ2-1,many,CASSTHSGAQFF,TGTGCCAGCAGCACCCACAGTGGGGCGCAGTTCTTC
TRBD2,TRBV20-1,TRBJ2-7,many,CSAGTSGEGSYEQYF,TGCAGTGCTGGGACTAGCGGAGAGGGCTCCTACGAGCAGTACTTC
NA,TRBV30,TRBJ2-2,NA,CAWRPGTPSGELFF,TGTGCCTGGAGACCCGGGACCCCAAGTGGGGAGCTGTTTTTT
TRBD1,TRBV7-7,TRBJ2-2,NA,CASGAGTGETGELFF,TGTGCTAGCGGCGCGGGGACAGGGGAAACCGGGGAGCTGTTTTTT
NA,TRBV7-9,TRBJ1-4,many,CASSYGQTATNEKLFF,TGTGCCAGCAGTTACGGACAGACTGCAACTAATGAAAAACTGTTTTTT
TRBD2,TRBV11-2,TRBJ2-1,many,CASSLVPSGTGEQFF,TGTGCCAGCAGCTTAGTCCCTAGCGGGACGGGTGAGCAGTTCTTC
NA,TRBV6-1,TRBJ1-1,many,CASSYLQRGPEAFF,TGTGCCAGCAGCTATTTGCAGAGGGGACCTGAAGCTTTCTTT
TRBD2,TRBV28,TRBJ2-1,many,CASSLTPGGLAAPYNEQFF,TGTGCCAGCAGTTTAACCCCGGGCGGACTAGCGGCTCCCTACAATGAGCAGTTCTTC
TRBD1,TRBV12-5,TRBJ1-1,few,CASGWTGGTEAFF,TGTGCTAGTGGCTGGACAGGGGGCACTGAAGCTTTCTTT
TRBD1,TRBV30,TRBJ2-5,NA,CAWSSGQGGETQYF,TGTGCCTGGAGCTCGGGACAGGGTGGAGAGACCCAGTACTTC
TRBD1,TRBV5-5,TRBJ1-2,many,CASSLATGVEGYTF,TGTGCCAGCAGCTTGGCTACAGGGGTAGAAGGCTACACCTTC
NA,TRBV19,TRBJ1-1,many,CASTMHQMNTEAFF,TGTGCCAGTACCATGCACCAAATGAACACTGAAGCTTTCTTT
NA,TRBV3-1,TRBJ1-4,NA,CASSQEWQNNEKLFF,TGTGCCAGCAGCCAAGAATGGCAGAATAATGAAAAACTGTTTTTT
NA,TRBV9,TRBJ1-5,NA,CASSTTGGFQPQHF,TGTGCCAGCAGCACAACTGGTGGTTTTCAGCCCCAGCATTTT
TRBD2,TRBV10-3,TRBJ2-3,few,CATGTKSTDTQYF,TGTGCCACCGGGACTAAAAGCACAGATACGCAGTATTTT
NA,TRBV6-1,TRBJ2-7,many,CASESRNPRGEQYF,TGTGCCAGCGAGAGTAGAAACCCGAGGGGCGAGCAGTACTTC
NA,TRBV5-1,TRBJ1-4,many,CASSQGVGTNEKLFF,TGCGCCAGCTCACAGGGCGTCGGAACTAATGAAAAACTGTTTTTT
TRBD1,TRBV6-5,TRBJ2-7,many,CASSYGQGPYEQYF,TGTGCCAGCAGTTACGGACAGGGTCCCTACGAGCAGTACTTC
TRBD2,TRBV19,TRBJ2-5,NA,CASSPRAGGWETQYF,TGTGCCAGTAGTCCACGGGCGGGGGGCTGGGAGACCCAGTACTTC
TRBD1,TRBV28,TRBJ1-6,once,CAGTSPALGGGSPLHF,TGTGCCGGCACCTCTCCGGCCCTAGGGGGCGGATCACCCCTCCACTTT
TRBD2,TRBV4-2,TRBJ2-2,NA,CASSQPGLAGEAGELFF,TGTGCCAGCAGCCAACCGGGACTAGCGGGCGAAGCCGGGGAGCTGTTTTTT
NA,TRBV10-3,TRBJ2-2,NA,CAISDGSSNTGELFF,TGTGCCATCAGTGACGGGTCCTCGAACACCGGGGAGCTGTTTTTT
TRBD2,TRBV20-1,TRBJ2-3,NA,CSAFSSGRPDTQYF,TGCAGTGCTTTTTCTAGCGGGAGGCCAGATACGCAGTATTTT
TRBD2,TRBV18,TRBJ2-2,many,CASSPPGRFTGELFF,TGTGCCAGCTCACCGCCCGGGAGGTTCACCGGGGAGCTGTTTTTT
NA,TRBV30,TRBJ1-5,many,CAWSRTGLVVQPQHF,TGTGCCTGGAGTCGTACAGGGTTGGTTGTTCAGCCCCAGCATTTT
NA,TRBV2,TRBJ2-1,many,CASSGVDYNEQFF,TGTGCCAGCAGTGGTGTCGACTACAATGAGCAGTTCTTC
NA,TRBV2,TRBJ1-2,many,CASASGAGGYTF,TGTGCCAGCGCTTCGGGGGCGGGAGGCTACACCTTC
NA,TRBV7-2,TRBJ1-3,NA,CASSFLPPRRGSGNTIYF,TGTGCCAGCAGCTTCTTGCCCCCCCGGAGGGGCTCTGGAAACACCATATATTTT
TRBD2,TRBV20-1,TRBJ2-7,many,CSAGPDSPGLTKLSSYEQYF,TGCAGTGCGGGACCCGACAGCCCGGGACTAACAAAACTTAGCTCCTACGAGCAGTACTTC
TRBD2,TRBV3-1,TRBJ2-2,many,CASSQEASGTDTGELFF,TGTGCCAGCAGCCAAGAGGCTAGCGGGACTGACACCGGGGAGCTGTTTTTT
TRBD1,TRBV10-3,TRBJ2-4,few,CAISESGTGGSKNIQYF,TGTGCCATCAGTGAGTCGGGGACAGGCGGGTCCAAAAACATTCAGTACTTC
NA,TRBV12-3/TRBV12-4,TRBJ1-1,many,CASSSTQRVGNTEAFF,TGTGCCAGCAGTTCAACCCAGCGGGTGGGAAACACTGAAGCTTTCTTT
NA,TRBV11-2,TRBJ2-7,many,CASSLNFYEQYF,TGTGCCAGCAGCTTAAACTTCTACGAGCAGTACTTC
NA,TRBV30,TRBJ2-7,many,CAWSVQASLAYEQYF,TGTGCCTGGAGTGTACAGGCATCACTGGCCTACGAGCAGTACTTC